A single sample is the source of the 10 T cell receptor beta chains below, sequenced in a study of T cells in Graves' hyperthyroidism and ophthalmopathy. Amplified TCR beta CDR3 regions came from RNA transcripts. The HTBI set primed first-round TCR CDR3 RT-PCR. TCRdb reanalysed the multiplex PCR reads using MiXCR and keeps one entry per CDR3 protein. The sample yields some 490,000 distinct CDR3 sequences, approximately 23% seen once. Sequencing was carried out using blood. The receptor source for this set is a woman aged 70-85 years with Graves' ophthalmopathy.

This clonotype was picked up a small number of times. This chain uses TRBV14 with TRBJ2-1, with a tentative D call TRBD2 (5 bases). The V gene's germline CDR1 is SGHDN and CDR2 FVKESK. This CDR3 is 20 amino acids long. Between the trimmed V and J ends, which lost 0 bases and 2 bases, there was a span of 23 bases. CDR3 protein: CASSQERGLGVARAYNEQFF. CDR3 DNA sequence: TGTGCCAGCAGCCAAGAACGCGGCTTGGGTGTAGCGAGGGCCTACAATGAGCAGTTCTTC. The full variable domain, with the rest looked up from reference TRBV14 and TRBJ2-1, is EAGVTQFPSHSVIEKGQTVTLRCDPISGHDNLYWYRRVMGKEIKFLLHFVKESKQDESGMPNNRFLAERTGGTYSTLKVQPAELEDSGVYFCASSQERGLGVARAYNEQFFGPGTRLTVL.

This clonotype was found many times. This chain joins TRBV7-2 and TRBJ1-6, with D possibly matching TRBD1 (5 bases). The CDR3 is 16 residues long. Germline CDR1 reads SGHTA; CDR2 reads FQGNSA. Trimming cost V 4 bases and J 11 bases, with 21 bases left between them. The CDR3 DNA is TGTGCCAGCAGCTCGCCCAAAACGAGGCAGGGAGCACCCCTCCACTTT. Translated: CASSSPKTRQGAPLHF.

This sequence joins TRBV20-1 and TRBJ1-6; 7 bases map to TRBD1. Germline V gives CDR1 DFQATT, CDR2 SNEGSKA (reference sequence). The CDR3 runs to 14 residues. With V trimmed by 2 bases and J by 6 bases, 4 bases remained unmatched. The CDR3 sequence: CSARLGTANSPLHF. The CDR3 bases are TGCAGTGCTAGACTAGGGACAGCTAATTCACCCCTCCACTTT.

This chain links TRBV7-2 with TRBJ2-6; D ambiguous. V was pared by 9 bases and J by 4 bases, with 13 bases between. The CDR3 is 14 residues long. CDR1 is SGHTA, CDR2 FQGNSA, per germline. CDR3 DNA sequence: TGTGCCAGTAGTTTGAACCCAGGGGCCAACGTCCTGACTTTC. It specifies CASSLNPGANVLTF. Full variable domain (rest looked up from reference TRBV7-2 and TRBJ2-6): GAGVSQSPSNKVTEKGKDVELRCDPISGHTALYWYRQSLGQGLEFLIYFQGNSAPDKSGLPSDRFSAERTGGSVSTLTIQRTQQEDSAVYLCASSLNPGANVLTFGAGSRLTVL.

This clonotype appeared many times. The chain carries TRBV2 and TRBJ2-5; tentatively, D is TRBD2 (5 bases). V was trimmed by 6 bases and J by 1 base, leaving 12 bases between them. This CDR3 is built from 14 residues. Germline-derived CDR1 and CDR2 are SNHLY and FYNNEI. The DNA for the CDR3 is TGTGCCAGCAGACCGGAGGACTTCCAAGAGACCCAGTACTTC. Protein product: CASRPEDFQETQYF.

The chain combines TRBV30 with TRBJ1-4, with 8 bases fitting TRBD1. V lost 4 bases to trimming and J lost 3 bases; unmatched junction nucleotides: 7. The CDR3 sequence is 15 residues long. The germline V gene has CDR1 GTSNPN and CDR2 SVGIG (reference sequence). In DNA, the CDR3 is TGTGCCTGGAACCCAGGGGGCCAGCCTAATGAAAAACTGTTTTTT. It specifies CAWNPGGQPNEKLFF.

For the CDR3, the DNA is TGTGCCACTAGAGCAGTACCCTCCGGGACAGGGGATGGCAATCAGCCCCAGCATTTT. Translating it yields CATRAVPSGTGDGNQPQHF. The chain uses TRBV6-2 or TRBV6-3 and TRBJ1-5; TRBD1 aligns across 10 bases. Germline values: CDR1 MNHEY, CDR2 SVGEGT. V shed 10 bases, J shed 2 bases, and the junction held 20 bases outside the gene matches. CDR3 length equals 19 residues.

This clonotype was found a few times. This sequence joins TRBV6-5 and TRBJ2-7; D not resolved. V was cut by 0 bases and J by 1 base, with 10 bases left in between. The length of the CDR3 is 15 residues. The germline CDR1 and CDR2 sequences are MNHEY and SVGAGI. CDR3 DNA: TGTGCCAGCAGTTACTCGAATCCTACTTCCTACGAGCAGTACTTC. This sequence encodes CASSYSNPTSYEQYF.

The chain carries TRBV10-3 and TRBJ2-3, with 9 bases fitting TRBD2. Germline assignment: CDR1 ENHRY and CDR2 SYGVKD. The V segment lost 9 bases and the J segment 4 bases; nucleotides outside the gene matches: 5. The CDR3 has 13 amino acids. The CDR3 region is CAILAGAPDTQYF. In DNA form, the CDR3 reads TGTGCCATTTTAGCGGGAGCCCCAGATACGCAGTATTTT.

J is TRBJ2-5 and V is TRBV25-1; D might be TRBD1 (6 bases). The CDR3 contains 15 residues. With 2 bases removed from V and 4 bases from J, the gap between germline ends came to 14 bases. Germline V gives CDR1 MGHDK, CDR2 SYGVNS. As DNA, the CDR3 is TGTGCCAGCAGTGAAAGGAGCAGGGGTGGAGAGACCCAGTACTTC. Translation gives CASSERSRGGETQYF.